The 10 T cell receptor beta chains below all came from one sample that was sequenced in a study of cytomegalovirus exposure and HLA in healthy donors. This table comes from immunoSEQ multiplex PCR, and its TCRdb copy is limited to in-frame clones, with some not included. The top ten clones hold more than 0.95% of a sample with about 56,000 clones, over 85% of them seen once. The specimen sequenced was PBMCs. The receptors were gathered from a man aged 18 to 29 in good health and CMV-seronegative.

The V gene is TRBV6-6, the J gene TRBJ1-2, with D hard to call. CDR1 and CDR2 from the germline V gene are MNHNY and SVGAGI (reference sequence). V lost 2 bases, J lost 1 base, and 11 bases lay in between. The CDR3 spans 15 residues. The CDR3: CASSYGQVYNYGYTF. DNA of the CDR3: TGTGCCAGCAGTTACGGTCAGGTTTATAACTATGGCTACACCTTC.

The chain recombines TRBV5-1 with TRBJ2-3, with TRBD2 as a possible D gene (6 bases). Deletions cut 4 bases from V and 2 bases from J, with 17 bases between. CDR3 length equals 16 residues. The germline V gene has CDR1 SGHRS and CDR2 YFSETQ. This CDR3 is CASSPPGLQSTDTQYF. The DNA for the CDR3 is TGCGCCAGCAGCCCACCGGGACTCCAATCCACAGATACGCAGTATTTT.

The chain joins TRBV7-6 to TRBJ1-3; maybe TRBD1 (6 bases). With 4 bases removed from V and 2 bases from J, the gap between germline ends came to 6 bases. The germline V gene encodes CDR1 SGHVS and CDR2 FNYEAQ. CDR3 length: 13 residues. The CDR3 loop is CASSSGAGNTIYF. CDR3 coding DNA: TGTGCCAGCAGCTCAGGGGCTGGAAACACCATATATTTT.

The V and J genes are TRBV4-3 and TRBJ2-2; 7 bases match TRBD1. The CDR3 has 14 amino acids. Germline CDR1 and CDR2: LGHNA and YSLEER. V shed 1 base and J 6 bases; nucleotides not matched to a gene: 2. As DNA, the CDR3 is TGCGCCAGCAGCCAAGCAGGGACAGCCGGGGAGCTGTTTTTT. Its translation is CASSQAGTAGELFF.

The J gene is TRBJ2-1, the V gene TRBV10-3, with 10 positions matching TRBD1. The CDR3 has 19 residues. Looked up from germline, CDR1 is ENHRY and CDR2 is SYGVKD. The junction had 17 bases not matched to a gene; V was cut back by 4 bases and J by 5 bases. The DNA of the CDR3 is TGTGCCATCAGTGGGTTTGGACAGGGGGGATCCCGAGCAGACAATGAGCAGTTCTTC. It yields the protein CAISGFGQGGSRADNEQFF.

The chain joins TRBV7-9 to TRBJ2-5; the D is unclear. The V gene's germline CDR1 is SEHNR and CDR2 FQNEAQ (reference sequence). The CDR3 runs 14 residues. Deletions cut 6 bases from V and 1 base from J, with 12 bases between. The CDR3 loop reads CASRRDTVQETQYF. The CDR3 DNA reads TGTGCCAGCAGGAGAGACACCGTCCAAGAGACCCAGTACTTC.

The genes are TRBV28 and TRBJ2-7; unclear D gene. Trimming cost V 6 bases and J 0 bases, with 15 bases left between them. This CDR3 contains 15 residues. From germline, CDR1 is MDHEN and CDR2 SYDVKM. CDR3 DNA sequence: TGTGCCAGCAGGTCTACCCCGGAGAGCTCCTACGAGCAGTACTTC. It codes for CASRSTPESSYEQYF. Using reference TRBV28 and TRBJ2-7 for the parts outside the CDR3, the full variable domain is DVKVTQSSRYLVKRTGEKVFLECVQDMDHENMFWYRQDPGLGLRLIYFSYDVKMKEKGDIPEGYSVSREKKERFSLILESASTNQTSMYLCASRSTPESSYEQYFGPGTRLTVT.

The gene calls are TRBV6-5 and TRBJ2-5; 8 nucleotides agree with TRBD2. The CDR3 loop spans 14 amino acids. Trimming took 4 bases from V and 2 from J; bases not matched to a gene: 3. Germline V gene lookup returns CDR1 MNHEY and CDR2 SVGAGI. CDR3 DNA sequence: TGTGCCAGCAGTTCGGGGGGGGAACAAGAGACCCAGTACTTC. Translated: CASSSGGEQETQYF.

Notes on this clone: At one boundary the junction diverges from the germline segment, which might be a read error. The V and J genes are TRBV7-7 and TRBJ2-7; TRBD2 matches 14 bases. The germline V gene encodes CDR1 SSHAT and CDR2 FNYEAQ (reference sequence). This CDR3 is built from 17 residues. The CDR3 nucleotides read TGTGCTAGCAGCGGCCCGGGACTAGCGGGAGCCTCCTACGAGCAGTACTTC. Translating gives CASSGPGLAGASYEQYF.

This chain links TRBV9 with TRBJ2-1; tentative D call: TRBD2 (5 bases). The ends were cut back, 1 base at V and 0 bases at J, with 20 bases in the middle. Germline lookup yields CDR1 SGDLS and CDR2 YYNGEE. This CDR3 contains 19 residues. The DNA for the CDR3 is TGTGCCAGCAGCGTACACTTTTGGGAGAGAGGGAGCTCCTACAATGAGCAGTTCTTC. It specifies CASSVHFWERGSSYNEQFF.